Sequencing of this T cell receptor beta chain was carried out in a study of cytomegalovirus exposure and HLA in healthy donors. Study-wide results and limits: In vitro confirmation showed three CMV-associated chains to be CMV antigen specific. In a later analysis, the majority of CMV-associated beta chains seemingly showed HLA restriction.

A remark on this clone: Its antigen is unknown.

The study ran its PCR with 60 Vbeta and 13 Jbeta primers. The table came from immunoSEQ multiplex PCR; TCRdb's copy has only in-frame clones and leaves some out. The repertoire holds roughly 110,000 clones, with approximately 81% as singletons. V lost 1 base and J lost 5, with 15 bases in between. Germline loops: CDR1 SGHVS, CDR2 FQNEAQ. The CDR3 runs to 15 residues. Although they were nominally healthy when sampled, donors likely had unrecorded immune exposures. The clonotype was recovered from a man younger than 40 in good health and CMV-seronegative. Sequencing was done on a sample of PBMCs. J is TRBJ2-7 and V is TRBV7-8, with D perhaps matching TRBD1 (6 bases). CDR3 protein: CASSLVGGSVHEQYF. Here the CDR3 DNA reads TGTGCCAGCAGCTTAGTAGGGGGATCGGTCCACGAGCAGTACTTC.